The rows below give T cell receptor beta chains drawn from one sample of a study of T cells in localized non-small cell lung cancer. Profiling relied on immunoSEQ multiplex PCR, and the TCRdb table lists in-frame clones only, not all of them. There are 75,000 to 95,000 clones in the sample; roughly 89% occur only once, and roughly 15% lies in the top ten. The sample in question was peripheral blood, obtained before any cancer treatment. The receptors derive from a man aged 35-69 years with stage I squamous cell lung carcinoma. CDR3s include the opening cysteine and the closing phenylalanine or tryptophan. A D gene is named only where the DNA matches it firmly. Only some rows state a clone size, as once, few, many or a class for expanded clones.

TGTGCCAGCAGCCCTTCAGGGGTTAGCAATCAGCCCCAGCATTTT,CASSPSGVSNQPQHF,TRBJ1-5,15,TRBV6-5,.,.
TGCAGCGTAGTCCAGGGGACCCAGACCCAGTACTTC,CSVVQGTQTQYF,TRBJ2-5,12,TRBV29-1,.,.
TGCGCCAGCAGCCTGGGGGACGGCAATCAGCCCCAGCATTTT,CASSLGDGNQPQHF,TRBJ1-5,14,TRBV5-1,.,.
TGTGCCAGCAGCTTAGCCGGGAAAGGCGAGCAGTACTTC,CASSLAGKGEQYF,TRBJ2-7,13,TRBV7-9,once,.
TGTGCCAGCAGTTACTCGACGAACGGAGCCTACGAGCAGTACTTC,CASSYSTNGAYEQYF,TRBJ2-7,15,TRBV6-5,once,.
TGTGCCAGCAAGGGACTGAGTTTGGCACAAGAGACCCAGTACTTC,CASKGLSLAQETQYF,TRBJ2-5,15,TRBV27,.,.
TGCGCCAGCAGCGCGGGAGGGGGCGAGACTGAAGCTTTCTTT,CASSAGGGETEAFF,TRBJ1-1,14,TRBV5-1,.,TRBD1
TGTGCCAGCAGCCTCAGCCTTAGCTCTGGAAACACCATATATTTT,CASSLSLSSGNTIYF,TRBJ1-3,15,TRBV5-4,.,.
TGTGCCTGGAGAAGACTCAGGGATACGGCTTTCTTT,CAWRRLRDTAFF,TRBJ1-1,12,TRBV30,.,.
TGCAGCGTTGAAGGGGTGGGACACTCTTCCTACGAGCAGTACTTC,CSVEGVGHSSYEQYF,TRBJ2-7,15,TRBV29-1,.,.
TGCGCCAGCAGCTACGTCGTGACGGGAGAGACCCAGTACTTC,CASSYVVTGETQYF,TRBJ2-5,14,TRBV5-1,.,.
TGTGCTAGTGGACCCGGGACAGGGGGCAATCAGCCCCAGCATTTT,CASGPGTGGNQPQHF,TRBJ1-5,15,TRBV12-5,.,TRBD1
TGTGCCAGCAGCTTAGAGGGGAACGCTGGAAACACCATATATTTT,CASSLEGNAGNTIYF,TRBJ1-3,15,TRBV7-2,.,.
TGTGCCAGCAGCCAAGACCAGACAGGTCCGGGCGGCTACACCTTC,CASSQDQTGPGGYTF,TRBJ1-2,15,TRBV4-2,.,.
TGCGCCAGCAGTCTGCTGACAGGTCAGAACACTGAAGCTTTCTTT,CASSLLTGQNTEAFF,TRBJ1-1,15,TRBV5-1,.,.
TGTGCCAGCAGCTTAGCGGGGAGTAGAGAACAGTACTTC,CASSLAGSREQYF,TRBJ2-7,13,TRBV7-9,.,.
TGTGCCAGCATCCCCAGTGGCACCCGCGAAGCTTTCTTT,CASIPSGTREAFF,TRBJ1-1,13,TRBV6-5,few,.
TGTGCCAGCTCATCAGCCGGGACACCTCACAATTCACCCCTCCACTTT,CASSSAGTPHNSPLHF,TRBJ1-6,16,TRBV18,.,.
TGCAGCGTTGTTTCGGGACGAAGTAACATTCAGTACTTC,CSVVSGRSNIQYF,TRBJ2-4,13,TRBV29-1,.,.
TGTGCCAGTAGGTATACAGGTGTCAGCAATCAGCCCCAGCATTTT,CASRYTGVSNQPQHF,TRBJ1-5,15,TRBV19,few,.
TGCGCCAGCAGCTTGGATGCGGGGGGGCCAGGAAATGAGCAGTTCTTC,CASSLDAGGPGNEQFF,TRBJ2-1,16,TRBV5-1,.,TRBD2
TGCAGCGTTGAAAGTAAGTCGAGCTCCTACAATGAGCAGTTCTTC,CSVESKSSSYNEQFF,TRBJ2-1,15,TRBV29-1,.,.
TGTGCCAGCAGCAAGGGACTATCCTTTACCTCTGGGGCCAACGTCCTGACTTTC,CASSKGLSFTSGANVLTF,TRBJ2-6,18,TRBV5-4,.,TRBD2
TGTGCCAGCTCACCACTACAGGACGGTCACATGAACACTGAAGCTTTCTTT,CASSPLQDGHMNTEAFF,TRBJ1-1,17,TRBV18,.,.
TGTGCCAGCAGCTTTGGGGCGGGAGAGACCCAGTACTTC,CASSFGAGETQYF,TRBJ2-5,13,TRBV7-9,.,.
TGCGCCAGCAGCCAAGAATTAGCGGGGGGCGGTCAGCCCCAGCATTTT,CASSQELAGGGQPQHF,TRBJ1-5,16,TRBV4-3,.,.
TGTGCCAGTAGTATTAGTGGTCCGAACACTGAAGCTTTCTTT,CASSISGPNTEAFF,TRBJ1-1,14,TRBV19,once,.
TGTGCCAGCAGCATTAGGGAATACACTGAAGCTTTCTTT,CASSIREYTEAFF,TRBJ1-1,13,TRBV7-9,.,.
TGCGCCAGCAGCTTGGGTGGGGCAGAGACTGAAGCTTTCTTT,CASSLGGAETEAFF,TRBJ1-1,14,TRBV5-1,.,.
TGTGCCAGCACCAGGGGAAATGAGCAGTTCTTC,CASTRGNEQFF,TRBJ2-1,11,TRBV6-5,.,.
TGCGCCAGCAGCCTAAGCATGGGTTCCCCCTACGAGCAGTACTTC,CASSLSMGSPYEQYF,TRBJ2-7,15,TRBV4-3,many,.
TGTGCCAGCTCACCAACGACGGGATTCTTGTACGGCGGCTACACCTTC,CASSPTTGFLYGGYTF,TRBJ1-2,16,TRBV18,.,.
TGTGCCAGCTCCCGGGACAGATATCAGCCCCAGCATTTT,CASSRDRYQPQHF,TRBJ1-5,13,TRBV27,.,TRBD1
TGCGCCAGCAGCTTTCAGGTGAGCACGTTTTCATCCAATGAGCAGTTCTTC,CASSFQVSTFSSNEQFF,TRBJ2-1,17,TRBV5-1,.,.
TGCGCCAGCAGCGCCCTCACAGGGGATGACGAGACCCAGTACTTC,CASSALTGDDETQYF,TRBJ2-5,15,TRBV5-1,few,TRBD1
TGTGCCAGCAGTGAATACTTCGTAGGGAACACTGAAGCTTTCTTT,CASSEYFVGNTEAFF,TRBJ1-1,15,TRBV6-1,.,.
TGCAGCGTTTTTAAGGACTATGGCTACACCTTC,CSVFKDYGYTF,TRBJ1-2,11,TRBV29-1,.,.
TGTGCCAGCAGCTTAACGGGCGGGGCGAACACCGGGGAGCTGTTTTTT,CASSLTGGANTGELFF,TRBJ2-2,16,TRBV7-3,once,.
TGTGCCAGCAGGGTACAGGGGTCTTCCTACGAGCAGTACTTC,CASRVQGSSYEQYF,TRBJ2-7,14,TRBV6-5,.,TRBD1
TGCGCCAGCAGCTTGGGAGGGACAGGGGTTGGAAACACCATATATTTT,CASSLGGTGVGNTIYF,TRBJ1-3,16,TRBV5-1,.,TRBD1
TGTGCCAGTAGTATCGCCGGGACAATGACTAATGAAAAACTGTTTTTT,CASSIAGTMTNEKLFF,TRBJ1-4,16,TRBV19,.,.
TGTGCCAGCAGAGGCTCCGGGACAGGGATGTTTTACACTGAAGCTTTCTTT,CASRGSGTGMFYTEAFF,TRBJ1-1,17,TRBV28,.,TRBD1
TGTGCCAGCATCGGGGGGCAGGGCACTCAGCCCCAGCATTTT,CASIGGQGTQPQHF,TRBJ1-5,14,TRBV28,.,.
TGTGCCAGCAGTTACACCTCGGGCAATCAGCCCCAGCATTTT,CASSYTSGNQPQHF,TRBJ1-5,14,TRBV6-5,few,.
TGTGCCAGCTCACCAGTGGGGGATGATGAGCAGTTCTTC,CASSPVGDDEQFF,TRBJ2-1,13,TRBV18,.,.